The entry below gives a single TCR beta chain sequence along with its context. Data came from immunoSEQ multiplex PCR; TCRdb stores just in-frame clones and leaves some out. Found here are 50,000 or so clones, approximately 80% of them singletons; the top ten hold roughly 55%. This record comes from a study of blood T cell repertoires in COVID-19. About the research overall: COVID-19 samples, acute and convalescent, were from the United States, Italy and Spain.

Germline assignment: CDR1 SEHNR and CDR2 FQNEAQ (reference sequence). V lost 5 bases and J lost 0, with 13 bases in between. The CDR3 loop spans 15 amino acids. Sample: peripheral blood. The chain joins TRBV7-9 to TRBJ1-1, with a tentative D call TRBD1 (5 bases). The origin of this receptor is a man between 65 and 80 years old with acute or convalescent COVID-19. CDR3 sequence reads: CASSTTDRVNTEAFF. Written as DNA, the CDR3 is TGTGCCAGCAGCACCACCGACAGAGTGAACACTGAAGCTTTCTTT.